Sequencing of this T cell receptor (beta chain) was carried out in a study of shared clonotypes between healthy human individuals. CDR3 length: 14 residues. The germline V gene encodes CDR1 SEHNR and CDR2 FQNEAQ (reference sequence). Trimming removed 5 bases from V and 3 bases from J; junction bases left unmatched: 6. Sequencing used immunoSEQ multiplex PCR; TCRdb keeps in-frame clones, though not all of them. This table holds over 400,000 clones, about 84% found once. The sample comprised PBMCs. The chain is built from TRBV7-9 and TRBJ1-1; 7 bases line up with TRBD1. The TCR originated in a woman aged 40 to 49 in good health. Some clones in this sample may be carry-over from other donors' samples. CDR3 coding DNA: TGTGCCAGCAGCCCTCCGGGACAGTACACTGAAGCTTTCTTT. It codes for CASSPPGQYTEAFF.